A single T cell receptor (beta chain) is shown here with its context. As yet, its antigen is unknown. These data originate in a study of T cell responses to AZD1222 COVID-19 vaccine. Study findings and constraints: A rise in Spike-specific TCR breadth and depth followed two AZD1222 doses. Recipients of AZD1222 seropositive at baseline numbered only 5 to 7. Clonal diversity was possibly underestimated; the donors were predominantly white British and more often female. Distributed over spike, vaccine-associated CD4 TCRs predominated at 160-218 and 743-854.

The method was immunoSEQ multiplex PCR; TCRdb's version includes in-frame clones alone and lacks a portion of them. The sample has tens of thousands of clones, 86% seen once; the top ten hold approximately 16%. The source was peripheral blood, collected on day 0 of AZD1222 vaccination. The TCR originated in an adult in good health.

CDR3 residues: CASSPRVDSGGYEQYF. The CDR3 nucleotides read TGTGCCAGCAGCCCAAGGGTGGATAGCGGTGGCTACGAGCAGTACTTC. The chain combines TRBV7-2 with TRBJ2-7; TRBD2 is a possible D gene (6 bases). The CDR3 has 16 residues. V was shortened by 5 bases and J by 3 bases, with 20 bases between the two germline ends. Germline lookup yields CDR1 SGHTA and CDR2 FQGNSA.